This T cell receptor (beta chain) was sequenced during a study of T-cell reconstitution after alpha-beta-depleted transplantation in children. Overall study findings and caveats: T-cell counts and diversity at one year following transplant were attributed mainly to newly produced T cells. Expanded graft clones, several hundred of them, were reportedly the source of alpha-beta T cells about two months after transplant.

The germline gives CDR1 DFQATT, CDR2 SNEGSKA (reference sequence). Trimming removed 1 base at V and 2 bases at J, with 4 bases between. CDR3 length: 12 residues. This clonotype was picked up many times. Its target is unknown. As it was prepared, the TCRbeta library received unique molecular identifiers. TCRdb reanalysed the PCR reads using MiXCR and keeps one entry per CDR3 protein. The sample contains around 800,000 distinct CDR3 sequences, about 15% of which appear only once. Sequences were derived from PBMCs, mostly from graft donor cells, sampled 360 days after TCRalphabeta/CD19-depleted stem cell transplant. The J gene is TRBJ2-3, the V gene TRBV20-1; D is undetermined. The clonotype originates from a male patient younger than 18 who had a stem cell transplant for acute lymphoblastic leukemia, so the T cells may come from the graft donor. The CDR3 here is CSARGDTDTQYF. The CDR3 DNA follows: TGCAGTGCTAGAGGGGACACAGATACGCAGTATTTT.